Listed here is a single T cell receptor beta chain. These data belong to a study of OX40 agonist ivuxolimab in advanced cancers. Study-level background: Ivuxolimab, which is an agonistic anti-OX40 (CD134) antibody, was administered to the patients. Aged roughly 23 to 79 with a mean of 60 years, they were more than 80% male.

TCRdb's copy holds only in-frame clones and misses some; the assay was immunoSEQ multiplex PCR. The sample lists some 77,000 clones, approximately 92% occurring once. The CDR3 contains 14 residues. Trimming shortened V by 1 base and J by 4 bases, and 10 bases separated the two germline ends. Germline V gene lookup returns CDR1 MDHEN and CDR2 SYDVKM. This sequence was found in an adult with an advanced solid tumor such as melanoma, head and neck, liver or kidney cancer. The specimen comprised CD4+ or CD8+ T cells sorted from blood, sampled in a trial of the OX40 agonist ivuxolimab. The genes are TRBV28 and TRBJ2-5, with D tentatively TRBD2 (7 bases). This CDR3 reads CASSLLGGAETQYF. CDR3 sequence (DNA): TGTGCCAGCAGTTTATTGGGGGGGGCAGAGACCCAGTACTTC.